The 10 T cell receptor beta chains given below trace back to one sample, sequenced in a study of response to subunit inactivated influenza vaccine. One entry per CDR3 protein, called by TCRdb with MiXCR from the RT-PCR reads. The sample has approximately 300,000 distinct CDR3 sequences; around 22% are singletons. The sequencing used PBMCs from blood, collected approximately 20 months after vaccination. These receptors were taken from a man aged 50 to 75 who received an inactivated influenza vaccine.

This clonotype has more than one count but fewer than ten. The CDR3 bases are TGTGCCAGCAGTTTCCAGGACGGGGTCAATCAGCCCCAGCATTTT. As protein: CASSFQDGVNQPQHF. V gene TRBV28 combines with J gene TRBJ1-5; D is uncertain. V was shortened by 3 bases and J by 3 bases, with 12 bases between the two germline ends. This CDR3 has 15 amino acids. Germline-derived CDR1 and CDR2 are MDHEN and SYDVKM.

This clonotype was picked up many times. The chain joins TRBV20-1 to TRBJ1-3; D remains unclear. The ends were cut back, 0 bases at V and 3 bases at J, with 9 bases in the middle. The length of the CDR3 is 14 residues. Germline V CDR1 and CDR2: DFQATT, SNEGSKA (reference sequence). The CDR3: CSAREMSGGNTIYF. CDR3 coding DNA: TGCAGTGCTAGAGAGATGTCAGGTGGAAACACCATATATTTT.

This clonotype was seen repeatedly, ten times or more. This chain connects TRBV30 to TRBJ1-6, with D possibly being TRBD1 (6 bases). This CDR3 is 15 amino acids long. Germline V gene lookup returns CDR1 GTSNPN and CDR2 SVGIG (reference sequence). V was shortened by 0 bases and J by 9 bases, with 15 bases between the two germline ends. CDR3 sequence reads: CAWSVQGGDASPLHF. CDR3 DNA sequence: TGTGCCTGGAGTGTACAGGGAGGGGACGCTTCACCCCTCCACTTT. Using reference TRBV30 and TRBJ1-6 for the parts outside the CDR3, the full variable domain is SQTIHQWPATLVQPVGSPLSLECTVEGTSNPNLYWYRQAAGRGLQLLFYSVGIGQISSEVPQNLSASRPQDRQFILSSKKLLLSDSGFYLCAWSVQGGDASPLHFGNGTRLTVT.

The chain couples TRBV29-1 to TRBJ2-1; 11 bases align to TRBD2. Per germline, CDR1 SQVTM and CDR2 ANQGSEA. This CDR3 has 17 residues. Unmatched junction bases numbered 8, after V lost 1 base and J lost 3 bases. Here the CDR3 DNA reads TGCAGCGTTGAAGTTCAAAAGGGACTAGCGGTCTACAATGAGCAGTTCTTC. Protein sequence: CSVEVQKGLAVYNEQFF.

V usage is TRBV7-9 and J usage is TRBJ2-2; D ambiguous. Germline loops: CDR1 SEHNR, CDR2 FQNEAQ (reference sequence). V lost 9 bases, J lost 3 bases, and 11 bases lay in between. The CDR3 totals 13 residues. The CDR3 spells CARINGDTGELFF. As DNA, the CDR3 is TGTGCCAGGATAAATGGCGACACCGGGGAGCTGTTTTTT.

The V call is TRBV20-1, the J call TRBJ1-4, with a tentative D call TRBD1 (5 bases). V was cut by 2 bases and J by 7 bases, with 17 bases left in between. The germline CDR1 and CDR2 sequences are DFQATT and SNEGSKA (reference sequence). The CDR3 loop spans 15 amino acids. Written as DNA, the CDR3 is TGCAGTGCTAGATCAACTAGGACGGGGCGTGAAAAACTGTTTTTT. As protein: CSARSTRTGREKLFF.

This clonotype was detected many times. V is TRBV7-2 and J is TRBJ2-3; no reliable D call. V was shortened by 5 bases and J by 4 bases, with 4 bases between the two germline ends. Germline V CDR1 and CDR2: SGHTA, FQGNSA. The CDR3 runs to 11 residues. The CDR3, as DNA: TGTGCCAGCAGCCAACCAGATACGCAGTATTTT. This gives the protein CASSQPDTQYF.

This clonotype is a singleton in its sample. The chain has TRBV20-1 and TRBJ2-1, with 8 bases identical to TRBD2. V was clipped by 2 bases and J by 10 bases; unmatched bases: 4. CDR3 length: 12 residues. CDR1 DFQATT and CDR2 SNEGSKA come from the germline V gene (reference sequence). CDR3 sequence: CSARLAGGEQFF. Written as DNA, the CDR3 is TGCAGTGCTAGACTCGCGGGAGGAGAGCAGTTCTTC.

At least ten counts were recorded for this clonotype. The rearrangement joins TRBV12-3 or TRBV12-4 to TRBJ2-7, with a tentative D call TRBD1 (5 bases). V was pared by 1 base and J by 1 base, with 11 bases between. This CDR3 comprises 15 residues. DNA of the CDR3: TGTGCCAGCAGTTTAGGTCCAGGGAAATCCTACGAGCAGTACTTC. It translates to CASSLGPGKSYEQYF.

This clonotype was seen at least ten times. The rearrangement joins TRBV12-3 or TRBV12-4 to TRBJ1-5; D gene uncertain. Trimming took 6 bases from V and 1 from J, leaving 16 bases between them. The CDR3 has 16 amino acids. DNA for the CDR3: TGTGCCAGCAGCTCCGGGAAGGGAGGGAGCAATCAGCCCCAGCATTTT. Its protein product is CASSSGKGGSNQPQHF.